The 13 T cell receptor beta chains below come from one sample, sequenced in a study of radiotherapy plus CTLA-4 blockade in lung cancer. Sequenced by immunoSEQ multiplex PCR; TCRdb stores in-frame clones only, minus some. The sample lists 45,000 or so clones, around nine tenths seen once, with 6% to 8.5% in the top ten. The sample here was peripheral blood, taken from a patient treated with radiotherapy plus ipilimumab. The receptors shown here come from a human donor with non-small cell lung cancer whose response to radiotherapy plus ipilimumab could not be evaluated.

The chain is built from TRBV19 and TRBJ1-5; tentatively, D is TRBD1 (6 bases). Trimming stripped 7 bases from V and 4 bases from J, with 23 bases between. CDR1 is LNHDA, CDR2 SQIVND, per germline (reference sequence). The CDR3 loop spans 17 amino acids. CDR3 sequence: CASTDSRGALTNQPQHF. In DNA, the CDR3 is TGTGCCAGTACCGACTCCAGGGGCGCCCTTACGAATCAGCCCCAGCATTTT.

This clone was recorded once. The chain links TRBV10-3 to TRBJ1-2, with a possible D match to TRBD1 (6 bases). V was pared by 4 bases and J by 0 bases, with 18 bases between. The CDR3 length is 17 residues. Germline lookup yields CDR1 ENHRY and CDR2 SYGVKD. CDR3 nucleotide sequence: TGTGCCATCAGTGGGGGGCAGGACTCTTTCACTAACTATGGCTACACCTTC. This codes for CAISGGQDSFTNYGYTF.

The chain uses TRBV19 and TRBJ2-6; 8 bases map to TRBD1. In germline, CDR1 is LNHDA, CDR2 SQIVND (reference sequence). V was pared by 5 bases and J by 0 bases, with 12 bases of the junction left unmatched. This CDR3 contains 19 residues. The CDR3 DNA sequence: TGTGCCAGTAGTGGGGTGAGGACAGGGCGTACCTCTGGGGCCAACGTCCTGACTTTC. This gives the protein CASSGVRTGRTSGANVLTF.

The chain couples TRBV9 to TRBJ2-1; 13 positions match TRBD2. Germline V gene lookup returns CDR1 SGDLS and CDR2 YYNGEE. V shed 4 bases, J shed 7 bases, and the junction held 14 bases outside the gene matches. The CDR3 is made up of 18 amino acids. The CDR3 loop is CASSPRTSGGPGGNEQFF. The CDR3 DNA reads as TGTGCCAGCAGCCCCCGGACTAGCGGGGGCCCCGGGGGGAATGAGCAGTTCTTC.

CDR3 DNA: TGTGCCAGCTCACCAGGGACTGGGACCGCAACTAATGAAAAACTGTTTTTT. It specifies CASSPGTGTATNEKLFF. The V gene is TRBV18, the J gene TRBJ1-4, with D maybe TRBD1 (5 bases). Trimming stripped 2 bases from V and 0 bases from J, with 13 bases between. This CDR3 is built from 17 residues. From germline, CDR1 is KGHSH and CDR2 LQKENI.

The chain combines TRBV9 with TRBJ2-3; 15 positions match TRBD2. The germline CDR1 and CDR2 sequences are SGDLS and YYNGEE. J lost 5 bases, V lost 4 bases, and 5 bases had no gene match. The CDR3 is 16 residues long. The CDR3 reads CASSRGLAGGGDTQYF. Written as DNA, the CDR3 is TGTGCCAGCAGCCGGGGACTAGCGGGAGGCGGAGATACGCAGTATTTT.

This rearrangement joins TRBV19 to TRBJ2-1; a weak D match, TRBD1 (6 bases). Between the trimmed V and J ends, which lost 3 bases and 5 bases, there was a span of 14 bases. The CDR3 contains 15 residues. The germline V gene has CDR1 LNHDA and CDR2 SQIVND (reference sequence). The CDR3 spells CASSIQPQGHNEQFF. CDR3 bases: TGTGCCAGTAGTATCCAGCCCCAGGGGCACAATGAGCAGTTCTTC.

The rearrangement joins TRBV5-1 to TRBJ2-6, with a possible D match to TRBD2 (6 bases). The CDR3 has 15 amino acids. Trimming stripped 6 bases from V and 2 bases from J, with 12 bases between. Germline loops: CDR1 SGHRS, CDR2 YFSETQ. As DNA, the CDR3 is TGCGCCAGCACCCGTGCGGGGCCTGGGGCCAACGTCCTGACTTTC. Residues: CASTRAGPGANVLTF. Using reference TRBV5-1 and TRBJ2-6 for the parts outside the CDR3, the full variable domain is KAGVTQTPRYLIKTRGQQVTLSCSPISGHRSVSWYQQTPGQGLQFLFEYFSETQRNKGNFPGRFSGRQFSNSRSEMNVSTLELGDSALYLCASTRAGPGANVLTFGAGSRLTVL.

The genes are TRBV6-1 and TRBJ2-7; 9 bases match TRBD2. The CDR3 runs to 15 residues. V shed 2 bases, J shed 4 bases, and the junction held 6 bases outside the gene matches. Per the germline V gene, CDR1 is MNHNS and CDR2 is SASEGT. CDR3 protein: CASSELASGKYEQYF. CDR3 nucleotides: TGTGCCAGCAGTGAATTGGCTAGCGGGAAGTACGAGCAGTACTTC.

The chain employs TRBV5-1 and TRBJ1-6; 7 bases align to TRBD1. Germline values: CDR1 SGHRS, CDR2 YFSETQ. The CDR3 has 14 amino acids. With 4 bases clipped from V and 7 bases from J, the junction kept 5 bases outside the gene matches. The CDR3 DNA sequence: TGCGCCAGCAGCATTGACAGGGAGAATTCACCCCTCCACTTT. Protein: CASSIDRENSPLHF.

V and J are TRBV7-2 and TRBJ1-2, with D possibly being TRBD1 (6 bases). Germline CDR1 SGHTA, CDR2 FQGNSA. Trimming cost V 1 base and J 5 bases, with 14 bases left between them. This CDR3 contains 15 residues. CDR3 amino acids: CASSLEGGNLYGYTF. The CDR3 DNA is TGTGCCAGCAGCTTAGAGGGGGGGAATCTGTATGGCTACACCTTC.

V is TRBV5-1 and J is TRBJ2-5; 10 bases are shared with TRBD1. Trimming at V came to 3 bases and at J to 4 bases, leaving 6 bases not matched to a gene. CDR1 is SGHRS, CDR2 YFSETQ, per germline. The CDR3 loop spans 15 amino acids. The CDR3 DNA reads TGCGCCAGCAGCTGGGGACAGGGGTATAGAGAGACCCAGTACTTC. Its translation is CASSWGQGYRETQYF. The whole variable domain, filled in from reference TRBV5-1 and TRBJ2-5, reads KAGVTQTPRYLIKTRGQQVTLSCSPISGHRSVSWYQQTPGQGLQFLFEYFSETQRNKGNFPGRFSGRQFSNSRSEMNVSTLELGDSALYLCASSWGQGYRETQYFGPGTRLLVL.

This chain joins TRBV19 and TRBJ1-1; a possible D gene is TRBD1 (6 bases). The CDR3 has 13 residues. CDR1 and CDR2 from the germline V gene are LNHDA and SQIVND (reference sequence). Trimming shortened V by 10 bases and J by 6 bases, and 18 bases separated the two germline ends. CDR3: CATALGGAAEAFF. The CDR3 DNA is TGTGCCACCGCCCTGGGGGGGGCGGCTGAAGCTTTCTTT.